This TCR beta chain originates from a study of T cell repertoires in cytomegalovirus infection. This clonotype was counted many times. Using its own MiXCR run on the reads, TCRdb lists one record per CDR3 protein. Here the sample spans 210,000 or so distinct CDR3 sequences, about 5.9% being singletons. The TCR sequence derives from a human donor in good health (CMV status not recorded). Some clones in this sample may be carry-over from other donors' samples. Sequenced material: PBMCs.

In nucleotides, the CDR3 is TGTGCCAGCAGCGCGACTAACTATGGCTACACCTTC. Translating gives CASSATNYGYTF. The chain uses TRBV7-2 and TRBJ1-2; D not resolved. CDR3 size: 12 residues. Trimming left V 5 bases short and J 0 bases short, with 4 bases between. Germline CDR1 is SGHTA and CDR2 is FQGNSA.